These 27 T cell receptor beta chains were sequenced from one sample in a study of T cell responses to AZD1222 COVID-19 vaccine. Generated by immunoSEQ multiplex PCR, the TCRdb table keeps only in-frame clones and is missing some. This table has around 79,000 clones, nearly 90% appearing once. The source was peripheral blood, collected on day 0 of AZD1222 vaccination. All receptors derive from an adult in good health.

This chain uses TRBV4-1 with TRBJ2-7, with D perhaps TRBD1 or TRBD2 (5 bases each). CDR1 and CDR2 from the germline V gene are MGHRA and YSYEKL. Trimming cost V 1 base and J 7 bases, with 17 bases left between them. This CDR3 spans 15 amino acids. CDR3 sequence (DNA): TGCGCCAGCAGCCAAGTGAGGGGAGAGTCGAAGGAGCAGTACTTC. It translates to CASSQVRGESKEQYF.

The chain links TRBV12-3 or TRBV12-4 to TRBJ2-1; TRBD2 is a possible D gene (6 bases). The CDR3 has 13 amino acids. Trimming removed 1 base at V and 8 bases at J, with 9 bases between. CDR3 loop: CASSLVGGDEQFF. CDR3 nucleotides: TGTGCCAGCAGTTTAGTCGGGGGTGATGAGCAGTTCTTC.

This clone is a singleton in its sample. The V call is TRBV2, the J call TRBJ1-1; D not certain. The length of the CDR3 is 11 residues. Trimming cost V 3 bases and J 8 bases, with 7 bases left between them. Germline V gives CDR1 SNHLY, CDR2 FYNNEI. The CDR3 DNA reads TGTGCCAGCAGTGATTGGCGCGAAGCTTTCTTT. Translating gives CASSDWREAFF.

This clone was picked up a small number of times. The chain employs TRBV30 and TRBJ1-5; D perhaps matches TRBD1 (6 bases). Trimming took 2 bases from V and 3 from J, leaving 8 bases between them. This CDR3 is built from 13 residues. Germline CDR1 reads GTSNPN; CDR2 reads SVGIG (reference sequence). The CDR3 region is CAWSRQDNQPQHF. CDR3 sequence (DNA): TGTGCCTGGAGTCGACAGGACAATCAGCCCCAGCATTTT. Full variable domain (missing parts from reference TRBV30 and TRBJ1-5): SQTIHQWPATLVQPVGSPLSLECTVEGTSNPNLYWYRQAAGRGLQLLFYSVGIGQISSEVPQNLSASRPQDRQFILSSKKLLLSDSGFYLCAWSRQDNQPQHFGDGTRLSIL.

The genes are TRBV3-1 (or the pseudogene TRBV3-2) and TRBJ2-5; D not certain. Looked up from germline, CDR1 is LGHDT and CDR2 is YNNKEL (reference sequence). This CDR3 spans 15 amino acids. V was pared by 3 bases and J by 3 bases, with 14 bases between. The CDR3 region is CASSHPGPLKETQYF. The CDR3 DNA reads as TGTGCCAGCAGCCACCCCGGGCCCCTTAAAGAGACCCAGTACTTC.

V gene TRBV10-3 combines with J gene TRBJ1-1; D not certain. CDR3 size: 14 residues. The germline gives CDR1 ENHRY, CDR2 SYGVKD. The germline V and J ends were trimmed by 6 bases and 4 bases, with 15 bases remaining between them. The CDR3 DNA follows: TGTGCCATCAGGGGAGGAAGGGTACCCACTGAAGCTTTCTTT. It encodes CAIRGGRVPTEAFF.

The genes are TRBV21-1 and TRBJ2-1; the table's D call TRBD2 went unverified against the DNA. TRBV21-1 is listed as a pseudogene. The CDR3 is made up of 17 amino acids. The CDR3 sequence: CASSKHTKIAGGPVGFF. The DNA for the CDR3 is TGTGCCAGCAGCAAACATACAAAAATAGCGGGAGGGCCAGTGGGGTTCTTC.

The chain links TRBV3-1 (or the pseudogene TRBV3-2) to TRBJ1-3; D is ambiguous. Germline CDR1 and CDR2: LGHDT and YNNKEL (reference sequence). The CDR3 length is 16 residues. V lost 0 bases and J 0 bases, leaving 9 bases between the germline ends. The CDR3, as DNA: TGTGCCAGCAGCCAAGATCCCGTAGCCTCTGGAAACACCATATATTTT. Translated: CASSQDPVASGNTIYF.

The V call is TRBV6-1, the J call TRBJ1-1, with a tentative D call TRBD1 (5 bases). V was cut by 1 base and J by 4 bases, with 7 bases left in between. CDR1 and CDR2 (germline): MNHNS, SASEGT. The CDR3 loop spans 13 amino acids. This CDR3 reads CASSEVRGTEAFF. CDR3 nucleotide sequence: TGTGCCAGCAGTGAAGTAAGGGGCACTGAAGCTTTCTTT.

The genes are TRBV19 and TRBJ1-4; 7 nucleotides line up with TRBD1. V shed 8 bases, J shed 0 bases, and the junction held 6 bases outside the gene matches. In germline, CDR1 is LNHDA, CDR2 SQIVND (reference sequence). The CDR3 runs 15 residues. For the CDR3, the DNA is TGTGCCAGTGGCGACAGGGACGCAACTAATGAAAAACTGTTTTTT. It yields the protein CASGDRDATNEKLFF.

The chain is built from TRBV5-1 and TRBJ2-1; D call uncertain. This CDR3 has 15 amino acids. Trimming took off 3 bases at V and 6 bases at J, with 16 bases between the two ends. Germline loops: CDR1 SGHRS, CDR2 YFSETQ. The CDR3 reads CASSSLASVFNEQFF. For the CDR3, the DNA is TGCGCCAGCAGCTCCCTTGCGTCCGTATTCAATGAGCAGTTCTTC.

V usage is TRBV20-1 and J usage is TRBJ2-7, with D tentatively TRBD2 (5 bases). Trimming left V 3 bases short and J 3 bases short, with 12 bases between. The germline V gene has CDR1 DFQATT and CDR2 SNEGSKA (reference sequence). The CDR3 runs 13 residues. CDR3 region: CSASRWERYEQYF. The DNA for the CDR3 is TGCAGTGCTAGTCGGTGGGAGCGCTACGAGCAGTACTTC.

V and J are TRBV28 and TRBJ2-1; TRBD2 matches at 10 bases. V lost 3 bases, J lost 6 bases, and 8 bases stayed unmatched. The germline gives CDR1 MDHEN, CDR2 SYDVKM. The CDR3 extends over 16 amino acids. The CDR3 spells CASSFSAGGRVNEQFF. CDR3 DNA: TGTGCCAGCAGTTTTTCAGCGGGAGGGCGGGTCAATGAGCAGTTCTTC.

The rearrangement joins TRBV18 to TRBJ1-1; D not resolved. V lost 6 bases and J lost 10, with 18 bases in between. This CDR3 is 13 amino acids long. The germline CDR1 and CDR2 sequences are KGHSH and LQKENI. This CDR3 is CASSSTSGSGAFF. For the CDR3, the DNA is TGTGCCAGCTCCTCTACATCGGGGTCAGGAGCTTTCTTT.

The chain joins TRBV18 to TRBJ1-5, with 10 bases identical to TRBD1. Germline-derived CDR1 and CDR2 are KGHSH and LQKENI. The CDR3 sequence is 16 residues long. V lost 11 bases, J lost 1 base, and 11 bases stayed unmatched. The CDR3: CASTGWDRGSNQPQHF. Written as DNA, the CDR3 is TGTGCCTCCACAGGGTGGGACAGGGGAAGCAATCAGCCCCAGCATTTT.

The rearrangement joins TRBV27 to TRBJ2-7; 10 bases align to TRBD1. Trimming took 6 bases from V and 4 from J; bases not matched to a gene: 6. This CDR3 has 14 residues. CDR1 and CDR2 (germline): MNHEY, SMNVEV (reference sequence). The CDR3 nucleotides read TGTGCCAGCAGGATGGACAGGGGGGAGTACGAGCAGTACTTC. Its translation is CASRMDRGEYEQYF.

The CDR3 DNA is TGTGCCAGCAGAAGGGAGGACAGGCTCTATGGCTACACCTTC. This gives the protein CASRREDRLYGYTF. The chain couples TRBV2 to TRBJ1-2; 7 nucleotides agree with TRBD1. The CDR3 loop spans 14 amino acids. In germline, CDR1 is SNHLY, CDR2 FYNNEI. Losses at the gene ends were 6 bases for V and 4 bases for J; bases not matched to a gene: 8.

As for this clone: Its ends do not fully match the called genes, so a read error is possible. The chain recombines TRBV7-7 with TRBJ2-1; D perhaps matches TRBD2 (5 bases). CDR3 length: 15 amino acids. Germline assignment: CDR1 SSHAT and CDR2 FNYEAQ (reference sequence). CDR3 bases: TGTGCTAGCAGCTTACTCGTGGGAGCATTGGGCGAGCAGTTCTTC. Amino acid sequence: CASSLLVGALGEQFF. Supplemented by reference TRBV7-7 and TRBJ2-1, the full variable domain reads GAGVSQSPRYKVTKRGQDVTLRCDPISSHATLYWYQQALGQGPEFLTYFNYEAQPDKSGLPSDRFSAERPEGSISTLTIQRTEQRDSAMYRCASSLLVGALGEQFFGPGTRLTVL.

V gene TRBV27 combines with J gene TRBJ1-1; D unresolved. CDR1 and CDR2 from the germline V gene are MNHEY and SMNVEV (reference sequence). The CDR3 spans 14 residues. Trimming left V 3 bases short and J 5 bases short, with 13 bases between. CDR3 nucleotides: TGTGCCAGCAGTTTGGCTTCGGGTTTGACTGAAGCTTTCTTT. Translating gives CASSLASGLTEAFF.

This chain connects TRBV19 to TRBJ1-5; D uncertain. Trimming shortened V by 1 base and J by 1 base, and 8 bases separated the two germline ends. Germline CDR1 and CDR2: LNHDA and SQIVND (reference sequence). The CDR3 spans 15 residues. The CDR3 sequence is CASSIGPESNQPQHF. The CDR3 bases are TGTGCCAGTAGTATAGGGCCGGAGAGCAATCAGCCCCAGCATTTT.

V is TRBV10-3 and J is TRBJ1-1; D possibly corresponds to TRBD1 (6 bases). CDR1 and CDR2 (germline): ENHRY, SYGVKD. The CDR3 is 12 residues long. Trimming removed 8 bases at V and 2 bases at J, with 9 bases between. The CDR3 loop reads CAIGTTNTEAFF. The DNA of the CDR3 is TGTGCCATCGGGACAACTAACACTGAAGCTTTCTTT.

V and J are TRBV2 and TRBJ1-2; no reliable D call. The CDR3 runs to 12 residues. Germline-derived CDR1 and CDR2 are SNHLY and FYNNEI. V was trimmed by 3 bases and J by 5 bases, leaving 7 bases between them. CDR3 in amino acids: CASSDNQYGYTF. The CDR3 nucleotides are TGTGCCAGCAGTGATAATCAGTATGGCTACACCTTC.

The chain combines TRBV2 with TRBJ2-4; the D is unclear. The CDR3 is 13 amino acids. Trimming left V 11 bases short and J 0 bases short, with 11 bases between. From germline, CDR1 is SNHLY and CDR2 FYNNEI. In DNA form, the CDR3 reads TGTGCCTCCAATTTCCTAGCCAAAAACATTCAGTACTTC. As protein: CASNFLAKNIQYF.

The chain is built from TRBV11-2 and TRBJ1-5, with a weak D call TRBD1 (5 bases). V was clipped by 2 bases and J by 2 bases, with 13 bases between them. CDR3 size: 16 residues. Germline assignment: CDR1 SGHAT and CDR2 FQNNGV. CDR3 DNA sequence: TGTGCCAGCAGCTTACGAGGATTAGGGGGCAATCAGCCCCAGCATTTT. Residues: CASSLRGLGGNQPQHF.

The chain combines TRBV2 with TRBJ2-7; D uncertain. Trimming removed 7 bases at V and 2 bases at J, with 12 bases between. Per the germline V gene, CDR1 is SNHLY and CDR2 is FYNNEI. CDR3 length: 13 residues. CDR3 coding DNA: TGTGCCAGCACGGCGACAAAGCCCTACGAGCAGTACTTC. Its protein product is CASTATKPYEQYF.

This clone was seen only once. The genes are TRBV12-3 or TRBV12-4 and TRBJ2-1; 8 nucleotides align to TRBD1. CDR3 length: 13 residues. V lost 3 bases to trimming and J lost 11 bases; unmatched junction nucleotides: 6. The CDR3 is CASSFQQGGKQFF. Written as DNA, the CDR3 is TGTGCCAGCAGTTTTCAACAGGGGGGAAAGCAGTTCTTC.

The rearrangement links TRBV5-1 to TRBJ1-2, with D uncertain. Trimming pared 0 bases from V and 4 bases from J, leaving 7 bases between. The CDR3 covers 13 residues. Germline CDR1 reads SGHRS; CDR2 reads YFSETQ. The CDR3 sequence is CASSLEAAYGYTF. The CDR3 DNA follows: TGCGCCAGCAGCTTGGAAGCAGCCTATGGCTACACCTTC.